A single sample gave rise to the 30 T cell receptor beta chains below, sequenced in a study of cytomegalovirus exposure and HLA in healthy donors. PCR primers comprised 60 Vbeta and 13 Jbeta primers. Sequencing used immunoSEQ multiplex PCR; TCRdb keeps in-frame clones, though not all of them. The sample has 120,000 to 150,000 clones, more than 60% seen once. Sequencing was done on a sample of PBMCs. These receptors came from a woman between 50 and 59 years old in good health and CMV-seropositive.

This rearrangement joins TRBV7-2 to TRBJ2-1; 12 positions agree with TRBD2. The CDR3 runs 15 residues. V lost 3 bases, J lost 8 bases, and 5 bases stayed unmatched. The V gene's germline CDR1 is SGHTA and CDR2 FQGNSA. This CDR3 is CASSFLAGGADEQFF. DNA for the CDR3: TGTGCCAGCAGCTTTCTAGCGGGGGGGGCCGATGAGCAGTTCTTC.

CDR3 sequence: CASRATDGYTF. CDR3 coding DNA: TGTGCCAGCAGAGCGACAGATGGCTACACCTTC. V gene TRBV27 combines with J gene TRBJ1-2, with D maybe TRBD1 (5 bases). The CDR3 has 11 amino acids. Trimming shortened V by 6 bases and J by 6 bases, and 8 bases separated the two germline ends. Germline V lookup: CDR1 MNHEY, CDR2 SMNVEV (reference sequence).

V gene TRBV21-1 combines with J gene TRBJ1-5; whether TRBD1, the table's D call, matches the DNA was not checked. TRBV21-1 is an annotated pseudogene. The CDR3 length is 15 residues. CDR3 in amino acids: CASSLPGQGGQPQHF. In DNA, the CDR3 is TGTGCCAGCAGTTTACCCGGACAGGGCGGCCAGCCCCAGCATTTT.

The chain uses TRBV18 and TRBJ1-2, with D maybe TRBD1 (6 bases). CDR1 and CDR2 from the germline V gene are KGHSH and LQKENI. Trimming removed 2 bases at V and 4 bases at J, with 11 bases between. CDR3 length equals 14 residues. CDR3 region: CASSPDGQIYGYTF. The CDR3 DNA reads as TGTGCCAGCTCACCAGATGGACAGATCTATGGCTACACCTTC.

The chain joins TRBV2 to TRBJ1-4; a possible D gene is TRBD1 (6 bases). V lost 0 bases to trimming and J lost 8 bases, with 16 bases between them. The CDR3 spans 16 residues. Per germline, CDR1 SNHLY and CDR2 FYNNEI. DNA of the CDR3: TGTGCCAGCAGTGAAGCGATACAGGGTCGTAGGGAAAAACTGTTTTTT. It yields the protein CASSEAIQGRREKLFF.

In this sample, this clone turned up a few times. Here the CDR3 reads CASSSGGGGNYGYTF. The CDR3, as DNA: TGTGCCAGCAGCTCGGGCGGGGGGGGGAACTATGGCTACACCTTC. The J gene is TRBJ1-2, the V gene TRBV5-6; weak D call: TRBD1 (5 bases). Looked up from germline, CDR1 is SGHDT and CDR2 is YYEEEE. The CDR3 covers 15 residues. The V gene lost 3 bases and the J gene lost 2 bases, with 14 bases spanning the gap. Drawing the rest from reference TRBV5-6 and TRBJ1-2, the complete variable domain is DAGVTQSPTHLIKTRGQQVTLRCSPKSGHDTVSWYQQALGQGPQFIFQYYEEEERQRGNFPDRFSGHQFPNYSSELNVNALLLGDSALYLCASSSGGGGNYGYTFGSGTRLTVV.

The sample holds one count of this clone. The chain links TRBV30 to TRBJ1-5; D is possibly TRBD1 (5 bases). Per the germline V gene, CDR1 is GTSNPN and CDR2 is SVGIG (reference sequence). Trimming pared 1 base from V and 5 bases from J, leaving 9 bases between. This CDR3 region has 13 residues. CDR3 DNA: TGTGCCTGGAGTGCGACAGAATATCAGCCCCAGCATTTT. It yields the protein CAWSATEYQPQHF. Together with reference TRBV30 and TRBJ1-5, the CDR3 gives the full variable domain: SQTIHQWPATLVQPVGSPLSLECTVEGTSNPNLYWYRQAAGRGLQLLFYSVGIGQISSEVPQNLSASRPQDRQFILSSKKLLLSDSGFYLCAWSATEYQPQHFGDGTRLSIL.

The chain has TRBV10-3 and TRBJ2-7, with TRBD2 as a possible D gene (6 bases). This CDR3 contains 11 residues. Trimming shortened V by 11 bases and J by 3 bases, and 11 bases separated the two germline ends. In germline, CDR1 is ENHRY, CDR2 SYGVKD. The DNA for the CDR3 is TGTGCCCCCCCGGGGGACTACGAGCAGTACTTC. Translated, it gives CAPPGDYEQYF.

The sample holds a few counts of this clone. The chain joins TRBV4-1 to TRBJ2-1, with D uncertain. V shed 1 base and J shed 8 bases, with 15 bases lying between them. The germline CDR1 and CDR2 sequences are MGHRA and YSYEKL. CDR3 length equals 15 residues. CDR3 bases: TGCGCCAGCAGCCAAGTTATGAGGTCTCTGGATGAGCAGTTCTTC. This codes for CASSQVMRSLDEQFF.

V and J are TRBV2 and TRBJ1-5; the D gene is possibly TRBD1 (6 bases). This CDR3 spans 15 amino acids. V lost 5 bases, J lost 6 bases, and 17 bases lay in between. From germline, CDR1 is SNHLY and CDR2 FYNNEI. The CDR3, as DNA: TGTGCCAGCAGTAAATCGGACAGCTATACTCAGCCCCAGCATTTT. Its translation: CASSKSDSYTQPQHF.

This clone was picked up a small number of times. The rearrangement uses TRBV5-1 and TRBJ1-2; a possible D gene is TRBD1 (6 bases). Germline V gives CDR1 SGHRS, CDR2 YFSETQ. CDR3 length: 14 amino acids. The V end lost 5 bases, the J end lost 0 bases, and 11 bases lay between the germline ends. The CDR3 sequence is CASSPGATNYGYTF. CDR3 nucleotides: TGCGCCAGCAGTCCAGGGGCGACTAACTATGGCTACACCTTC. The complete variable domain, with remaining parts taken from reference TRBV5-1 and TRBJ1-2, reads KAGVTQTPRYLIKTRGQQVTLSCSPISGHRSVSWYQQTPGQGLQFLFEYFSETQRNKGNFPGRFSGRQFSNSRSEMNVSTLELGDSALYLCASSPGATNYGYTFGSGTRLTVV.

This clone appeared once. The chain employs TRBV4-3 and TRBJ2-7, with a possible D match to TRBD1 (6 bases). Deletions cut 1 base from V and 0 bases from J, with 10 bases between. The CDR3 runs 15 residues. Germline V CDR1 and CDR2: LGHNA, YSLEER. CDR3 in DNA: TGCGCCAGCAGCCAAGTCCTAGGGGGCTCCTACGAGCAGTACTTC. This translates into CASSQVLGGSYEQYF.

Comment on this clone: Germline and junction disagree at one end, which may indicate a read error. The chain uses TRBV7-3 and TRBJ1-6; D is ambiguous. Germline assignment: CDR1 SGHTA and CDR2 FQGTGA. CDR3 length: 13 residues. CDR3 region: CASSVTGNSPLHF. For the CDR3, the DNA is TGTGCCAGCAGCGTAACCGGTAATTCACCCCTCCACTTT.

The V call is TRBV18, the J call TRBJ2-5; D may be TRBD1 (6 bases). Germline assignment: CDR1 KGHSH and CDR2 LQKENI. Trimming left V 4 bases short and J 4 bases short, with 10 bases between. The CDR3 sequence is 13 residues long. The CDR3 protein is CASSLLGGETQYF. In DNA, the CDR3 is TGTGCCAGCTCACTGCTAGGGGGAGAGACCCAGTACTTC.

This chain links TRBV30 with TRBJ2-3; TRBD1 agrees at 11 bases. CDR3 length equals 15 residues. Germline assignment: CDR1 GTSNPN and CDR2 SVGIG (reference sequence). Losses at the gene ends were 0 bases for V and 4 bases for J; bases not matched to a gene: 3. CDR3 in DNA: TGTGCCTGGAGTGTAAGGGGACAGGGGGCAGATACGCAGTATTTT. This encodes CAWSVRGQGADTQYF.

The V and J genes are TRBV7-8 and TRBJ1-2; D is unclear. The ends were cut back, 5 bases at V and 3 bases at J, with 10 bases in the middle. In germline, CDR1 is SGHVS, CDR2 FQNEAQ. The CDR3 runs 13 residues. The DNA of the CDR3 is TGTGCCAGCAGCCTAACCGAATACTATGGCTACACCTTC. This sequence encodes CASSLTEYYGYTF.

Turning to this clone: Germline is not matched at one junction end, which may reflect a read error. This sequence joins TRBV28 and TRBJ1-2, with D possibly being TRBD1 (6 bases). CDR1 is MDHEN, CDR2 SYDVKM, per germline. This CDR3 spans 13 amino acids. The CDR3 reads CASRKGGTDGYIF. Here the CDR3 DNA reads TGTGCCAGCAGAAAGGGGGGGACGGATGGCTACATCTTC.

The CDR3 DNA sequence: TGTGCCAGCAGTTACTTATACGAGCAGTACTTC. Amino acid sequence: CASSYLYEQYF. The J gene is TRBJ2-7, the V gene TRBV6-5, with D unresolved. V was pared by 1 base and J by 4 bases, with 2 bases between. The CDR3 consists of 11 residues. Looked up from germline, CDR1 is MNHEY and CDR2 is SVGAGI.

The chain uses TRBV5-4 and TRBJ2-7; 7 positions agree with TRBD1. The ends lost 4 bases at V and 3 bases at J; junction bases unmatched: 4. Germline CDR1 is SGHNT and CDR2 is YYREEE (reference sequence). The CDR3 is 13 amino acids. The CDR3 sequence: CASSQGENYEQYF. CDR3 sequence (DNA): TGTGCCAGCAGCCAGGGGGAAAACTACGAGCAGTACTTC.

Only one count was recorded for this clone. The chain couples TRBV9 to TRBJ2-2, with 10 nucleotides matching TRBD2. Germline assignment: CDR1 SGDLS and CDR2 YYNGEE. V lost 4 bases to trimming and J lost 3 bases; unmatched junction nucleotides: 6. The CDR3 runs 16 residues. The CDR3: CASSSAGGLYTGELFF. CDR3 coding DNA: TGTGCCAGCAGCTCAGCGGGGGGGCTTTACACCGGGGAGCTGTTTTTT. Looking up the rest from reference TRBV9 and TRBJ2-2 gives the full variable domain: DSGVTQTPKHLITATGQRVTLRCSPRSGDLSVYWYQQSLDQGLQFLIQYYNGEERAKGNILERFSAQQFPDLHSELNLSSLELGDSALYFCASSSAGGLYTGELFFGEGSRLTVL.

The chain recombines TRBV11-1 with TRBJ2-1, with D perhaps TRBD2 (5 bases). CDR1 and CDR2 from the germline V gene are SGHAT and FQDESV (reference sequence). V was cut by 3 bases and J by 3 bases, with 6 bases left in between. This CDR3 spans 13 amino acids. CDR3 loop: CASSFTSYNEQFF. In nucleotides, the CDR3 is TGTGCCAGCAGCTTTACTAGCTACAATGAGCAGTTCTTC.

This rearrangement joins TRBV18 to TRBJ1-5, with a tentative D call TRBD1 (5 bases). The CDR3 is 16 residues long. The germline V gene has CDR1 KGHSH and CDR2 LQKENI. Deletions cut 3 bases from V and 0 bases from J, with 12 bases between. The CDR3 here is CASSPGGHNSNQPQHF. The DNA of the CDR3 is TGTGCCAGCTCACCCGGTGGACACAATAGCAATCAGCCCCAGCATTTT.

DNA for the CDR3: TGTGCCAGCAGCCCTGGGGACACTTCTCAAGAGACCCAGTACTTC. It encodes CASSPGDTSQETQYF. The rearrangement links TRBV7-2 to TRBJ2-5; D possibly corresponds to TRBD1 (6 bases). V lost 5 bases and J 2 bases, leaving 15 bases between the germline ends. The CDR3 has 15 residues. Germline V gene data show CDR1 as SGHTA and CDR2 as FQGNSA.

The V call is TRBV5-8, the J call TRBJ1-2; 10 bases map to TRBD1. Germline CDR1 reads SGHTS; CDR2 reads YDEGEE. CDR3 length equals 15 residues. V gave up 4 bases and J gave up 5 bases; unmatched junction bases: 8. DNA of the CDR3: TGTGCCAGCAGCACCGAAGACAGGGGGCTGTATGGCTACACCTTC. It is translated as CASSTEDRGLYGYTF.

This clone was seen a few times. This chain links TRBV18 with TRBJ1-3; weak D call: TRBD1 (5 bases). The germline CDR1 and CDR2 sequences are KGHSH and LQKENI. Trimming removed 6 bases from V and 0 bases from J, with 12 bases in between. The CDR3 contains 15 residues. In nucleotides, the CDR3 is TGTGCCAGCTCGCTTGGGAGGGGCTCTGGAAACACCATATATTTT. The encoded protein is CASSLGRGSGNTIYF.

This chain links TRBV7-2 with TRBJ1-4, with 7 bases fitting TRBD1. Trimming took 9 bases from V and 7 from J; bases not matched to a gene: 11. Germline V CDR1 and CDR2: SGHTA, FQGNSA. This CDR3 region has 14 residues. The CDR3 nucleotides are TGTGCCAGTAAAACCAGGGGGGTTAGTGAAAAACTGTTTTTT. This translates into CASKTRGVSEKLFF.

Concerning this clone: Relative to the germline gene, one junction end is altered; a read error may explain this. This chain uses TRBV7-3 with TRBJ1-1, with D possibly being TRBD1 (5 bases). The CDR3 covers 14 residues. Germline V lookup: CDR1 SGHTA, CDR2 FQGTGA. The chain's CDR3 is CSSSLTGPNTEAFF. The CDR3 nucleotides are TGTTCCAGCAGCTTAACGGGGCCGAACACTGAAGCTTTCTTT.

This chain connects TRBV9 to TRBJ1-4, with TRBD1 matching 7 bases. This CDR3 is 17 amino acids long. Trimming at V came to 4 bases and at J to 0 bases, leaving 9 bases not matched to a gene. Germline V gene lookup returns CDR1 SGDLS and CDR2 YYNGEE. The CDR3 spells CASSNRQGEATNEKLFF. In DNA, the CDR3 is TGTGCCAGCAGCAATAGACAGGGAGAAGCAACTAATGAAAAACTGTTTTTT. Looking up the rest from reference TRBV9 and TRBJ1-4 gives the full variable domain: DSGVTQTPKHLITATGQRVTLRCSPRSGDLSVYWYQQSLDQGLQFLIQYYNGEERAKGNILERFSAQQFPDLHSELNLSSLELGDSALYFCASSNRQGEATNEKLFFGSGTQLSVL.

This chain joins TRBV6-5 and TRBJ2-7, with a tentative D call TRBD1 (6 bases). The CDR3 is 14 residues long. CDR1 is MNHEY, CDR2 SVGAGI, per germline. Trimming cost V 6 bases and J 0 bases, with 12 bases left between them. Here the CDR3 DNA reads TGTGCCAGCAGCCCCGGGACACACTCCTACGAGCAGTACTTC. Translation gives CASSPGTHSYEQYF.

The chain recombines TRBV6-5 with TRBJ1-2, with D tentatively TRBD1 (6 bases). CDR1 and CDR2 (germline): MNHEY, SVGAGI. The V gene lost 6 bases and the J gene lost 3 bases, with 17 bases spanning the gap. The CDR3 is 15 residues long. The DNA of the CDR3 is TGTGCCAGCAGAAGAACTGGGGGGGGCCACTATGGCTACACCTTC. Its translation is CASRRTGGGHYGYTF.